This T cell receptor (beta chain) emerged from a study of human T cells and chemical hapten exposure. Study-level information: Slight differences in pooled library volume were the main source of varying TCR yields across samples.

Study-level findings and limits: DPC sensitization produced no change in TCRs with frequency above 1 in 1000.

The CDR3 sequence is 12 residues long. Losses at the gene ends were 6 bases for V and 6 bases for J; bases not matched to a gene: 3. Germline-derived CDR1 and CDR2 are SGHNT and YYREEE (reference sequence). Extraction yielded total RNA from whole blood (unfractionated). As for this clonotype: Antigen specificity is unknown.

Each cDNA molecule in the library carried unique molecular identifiers. Original data processing: Ranging from roughly 23,224 to 700,000, TCR counts per sample had a median value of approximately 99,000. TCRdb itself ran the reads through MiXCR, one entry per CDR3 protein. These V and J calls originate from TCRdb's pipeline instead of the authors' own analysis. This table has more than 100,000 distinct CDR3 sequences, over 7% appearing once. Sequenced sample: whole blood. The rearrangement links TRBV5-4 to TRBJ1-2, with TRBD1 matching over 9 bases. This sequence originates from a human donor in good health. Some clones in this sample may be carry-over from other donors' samples. CDR3 bases: TGTGCCAGCAAACAGGGGGCTCATGGCTACACCTTC. Protein: CASKQGAHGYTF. The entire variable domain, with the rest obtained from reference TRBV5-4 and TRBJ1-2, is as follows: ETGVTQSPTHLIKTRGQQVTLRCSSQSGHNTVSWYQQALGQGPQFIFQYYREEENGRGNFPPRFSGLQFPNYSSELNVNALELDDSALYLCASKQGAHGYTFGSGTRLTVV.